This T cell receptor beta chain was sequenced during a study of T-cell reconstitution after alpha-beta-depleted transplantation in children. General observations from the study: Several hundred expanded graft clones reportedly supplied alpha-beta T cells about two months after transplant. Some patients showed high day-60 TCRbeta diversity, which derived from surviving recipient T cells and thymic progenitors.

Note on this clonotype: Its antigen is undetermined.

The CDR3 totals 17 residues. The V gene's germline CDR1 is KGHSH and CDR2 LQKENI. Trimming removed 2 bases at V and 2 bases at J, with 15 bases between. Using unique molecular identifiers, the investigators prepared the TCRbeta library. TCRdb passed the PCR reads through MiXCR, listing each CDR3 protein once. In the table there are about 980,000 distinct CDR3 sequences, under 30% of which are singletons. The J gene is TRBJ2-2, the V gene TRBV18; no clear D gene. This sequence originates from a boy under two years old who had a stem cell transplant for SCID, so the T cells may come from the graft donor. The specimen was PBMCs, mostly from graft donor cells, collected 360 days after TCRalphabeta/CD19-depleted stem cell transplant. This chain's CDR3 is CASSPYDSPKNTGELFF. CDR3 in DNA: TGTGCCAGCTCACCATACGACTCCCCAAAAAACACCGGGGAGCTGTTTTTT. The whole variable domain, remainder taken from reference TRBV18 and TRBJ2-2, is NAGVMQNPRHLVRRRGQEARLRCSPMKGHSHVYWYRQLPEEGLKFMVYLQKENIIDESGMPKERFSAEFPKEGPSILRIQQVVRGDSAAYFCASSPYDSPKNTGELFFGEGSRLTVL.